The entry below describes one T cell receptor (beta chain). This sample stems from a study of blood T cell repertoires in COVID-19. Study background: There were acute and convalescent COVID-19 samples, and they came from the United States, Italy and Spain.

Clones were read by immunoSEQ multiplex PCR, and TCRdb kept only the in-frame ones, dropping some. This sample has roughly 320,000 clones; 85% to 90% occur once, and the top ten carry over 5%. There are 18 residues in the CDR3. V shed 3 bases and J 0 bases; nucleotides not matched to a gene: 6. The germline V gene has CDR1 KGHDR and CDR2 SFDVKD. The chain couples TRBV24-1 to TRBJ2-2; 10 bases agree with TRBD1. Sequencing input: peripheral blood. The source is a woman in her forties or fifties with COVID-19, enrolled during active disease. The CDR3 DNA reads TGTGCCACCAGTGATACCTTGACAGGGGGCGCGAACACCGGGGAGCTGTTTTTT. Translation gives CATSDTLTGGANTGELFF.